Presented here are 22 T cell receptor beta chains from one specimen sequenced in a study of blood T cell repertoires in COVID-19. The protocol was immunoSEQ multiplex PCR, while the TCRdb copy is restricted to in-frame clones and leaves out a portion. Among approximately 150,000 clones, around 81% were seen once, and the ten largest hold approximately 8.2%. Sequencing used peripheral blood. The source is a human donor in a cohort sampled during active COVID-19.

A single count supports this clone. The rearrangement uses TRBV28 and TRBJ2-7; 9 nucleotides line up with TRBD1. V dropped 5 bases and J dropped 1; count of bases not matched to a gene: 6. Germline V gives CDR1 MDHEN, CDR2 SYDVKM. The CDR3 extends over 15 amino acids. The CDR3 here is CASSLPGTGSYEQYF. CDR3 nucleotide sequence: TGTGCCAGCAGTCTACCCGGGACAGGGTCCTACGAGCAGTACTTC.

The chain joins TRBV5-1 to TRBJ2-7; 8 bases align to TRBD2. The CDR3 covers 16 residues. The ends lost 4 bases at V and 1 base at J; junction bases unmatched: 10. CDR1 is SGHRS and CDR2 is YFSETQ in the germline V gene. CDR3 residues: CASSPFSGTTSYEQYF. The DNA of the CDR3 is TGCGCCAGCAGCCCGTTTAGCGGGACCACTTCCTACGAGCAGTACTTC. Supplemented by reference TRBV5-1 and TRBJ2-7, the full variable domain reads KAGVTQTPRYLIKTRGQQVTLSCSPISGHRSVSWYQQTPGQGLQFLFEYFSETQRNKGNFPGRFSGRQFSNSRSEMNVSTLELGDSALYLCASSPFSGTTSYEQYFGPGTRLTVT.

CDR3 sequence (DNA): TGTGCCAGCAGTCAAACCTCAGGGGGCCGCGCAGCAGATACGCAGTATTTT. It encodes CASSQTSGGRAADTQYF. This rearrangement joins TRBV27 to TRBJ2-3; 8 bases map to TRBD1. This CDR3 has 17 amino acids. Per the germline V gene, CDR1 is MNHEY and CDR2 is SMNVEV (reference sequence). Germline trimming cut 5 bases from V and 4 bases from J; bases unmatched to any gene: 14.

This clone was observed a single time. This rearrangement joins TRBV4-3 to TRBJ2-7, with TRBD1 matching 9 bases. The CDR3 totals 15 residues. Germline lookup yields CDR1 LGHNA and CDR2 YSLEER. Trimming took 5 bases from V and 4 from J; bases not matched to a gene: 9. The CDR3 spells CASSVSGTGRYEQYF. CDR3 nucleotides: TGCGCCAGCAGCGTGTCCGGGACAGGGAGATACGAGCAGTACTTC.

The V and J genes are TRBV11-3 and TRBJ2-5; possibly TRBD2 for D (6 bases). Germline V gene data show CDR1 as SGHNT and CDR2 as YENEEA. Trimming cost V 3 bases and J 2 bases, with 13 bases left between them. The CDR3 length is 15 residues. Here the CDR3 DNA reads TGTGCCAGCAGCTTGGGCCGGGGGATACAAGAGACCCAGTACTTC. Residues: CASSLGRGIQETQYF.

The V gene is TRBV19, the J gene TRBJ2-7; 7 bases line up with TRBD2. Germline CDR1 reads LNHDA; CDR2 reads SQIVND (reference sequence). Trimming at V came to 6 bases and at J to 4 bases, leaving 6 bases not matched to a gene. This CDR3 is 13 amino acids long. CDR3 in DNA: TGTGCCAGTAGCGCGGGAGCCGAATACGAGCAGTACTTC. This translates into CASSAGAEYEQYF.

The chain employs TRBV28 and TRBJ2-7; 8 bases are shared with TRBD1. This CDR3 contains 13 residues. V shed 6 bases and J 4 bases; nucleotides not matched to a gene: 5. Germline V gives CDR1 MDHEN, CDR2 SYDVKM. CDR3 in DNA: TGTGCCAGCAGGTACAGGGGGGCTTACGAGCAGTACTTC. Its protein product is CASRYRGAYEQYF.

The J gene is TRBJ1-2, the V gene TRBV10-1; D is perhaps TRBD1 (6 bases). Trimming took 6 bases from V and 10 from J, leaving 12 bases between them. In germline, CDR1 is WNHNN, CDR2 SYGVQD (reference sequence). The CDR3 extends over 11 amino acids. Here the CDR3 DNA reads TGCGCCAGCAGAATGACAGGCGCCTACACCTTC. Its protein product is CASRMTGAYTF.

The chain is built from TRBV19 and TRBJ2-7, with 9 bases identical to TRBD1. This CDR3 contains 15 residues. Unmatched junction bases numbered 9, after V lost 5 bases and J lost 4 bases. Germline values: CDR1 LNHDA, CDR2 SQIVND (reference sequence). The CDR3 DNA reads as TGTGCCAGTAGTCCCCGGACAGGGGCCGTGTACGAGCAGTACTTC. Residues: CASSPRTGAVYEQYF. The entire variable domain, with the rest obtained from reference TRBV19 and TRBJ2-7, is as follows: DGGITQSPKYLFRKEGQNVTLSCEQNLNHDAMYWYRQDPGQGLRLIYYSQIVNDFQKGDIAEGYSVSREKKESFPLTVTSAQKNPTAFYLCASSPRTGAVYEQYFGPGTRLTVT.

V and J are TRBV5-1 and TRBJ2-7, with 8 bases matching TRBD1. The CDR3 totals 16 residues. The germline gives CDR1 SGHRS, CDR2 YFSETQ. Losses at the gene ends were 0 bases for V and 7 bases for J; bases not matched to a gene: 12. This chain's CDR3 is CASSLEAGQGPREQYF. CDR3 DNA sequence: TGCGCCAGCAGCTTGGAAGCTGGACAGGGACCTAGGGAGCAGTACTTC.

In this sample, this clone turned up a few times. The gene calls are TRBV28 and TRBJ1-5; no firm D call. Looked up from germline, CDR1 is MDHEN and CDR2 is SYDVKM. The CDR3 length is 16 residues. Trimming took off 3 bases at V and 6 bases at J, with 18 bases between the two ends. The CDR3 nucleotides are TGTGCCAGCAGTTTGGCGCTACTGGGAGGGTTTCAGCCCCAGCATTTT. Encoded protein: CASSLALLGGFQPQHF.

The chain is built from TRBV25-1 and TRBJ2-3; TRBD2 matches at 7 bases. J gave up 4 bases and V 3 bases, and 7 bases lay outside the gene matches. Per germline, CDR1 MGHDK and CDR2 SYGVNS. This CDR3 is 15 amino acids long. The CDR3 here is CASSDQRGSADTQYF. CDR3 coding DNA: TGTGCCAGCAGTGATCAGCGCGGGAGCGCAGATACGCAGTATTTT.

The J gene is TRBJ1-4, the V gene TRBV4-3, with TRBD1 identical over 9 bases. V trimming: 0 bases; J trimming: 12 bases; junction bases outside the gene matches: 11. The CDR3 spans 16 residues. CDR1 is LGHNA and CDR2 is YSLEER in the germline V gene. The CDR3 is CASSQEAGTGISELFF. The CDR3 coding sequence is TGCGCCAGCAGCCAAGAGGCCGGGACAGGGATTTCGGAACTGTTTTTT.

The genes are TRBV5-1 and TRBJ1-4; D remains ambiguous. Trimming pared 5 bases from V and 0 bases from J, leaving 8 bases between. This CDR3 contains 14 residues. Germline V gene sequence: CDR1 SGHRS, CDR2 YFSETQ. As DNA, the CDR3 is TGCGCCAGCAGAGACACCTCAACTAATGAAAAACTGTTTTTT. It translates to CASRDTSTNEKLFF. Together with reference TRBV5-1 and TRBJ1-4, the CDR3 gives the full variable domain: KAGVTQTPRYLIKTRGQQVTLSCSPISGHRSVSWYQQTPGQGLQFLFEYFSETQRNKGNFPGRFSGRQFSNSRSEMNVSTLELGDSALYLCASRDTSTNEKLFFGSGTQLSVL.

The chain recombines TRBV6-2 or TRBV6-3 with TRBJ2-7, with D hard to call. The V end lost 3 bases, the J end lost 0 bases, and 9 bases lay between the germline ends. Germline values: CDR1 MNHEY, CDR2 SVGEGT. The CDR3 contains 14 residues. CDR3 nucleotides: TGTGCCAGCAGTTATGCGGAGAGCTCCTACGAGCAGTACTTC. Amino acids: CASSYAESSYEQYF.

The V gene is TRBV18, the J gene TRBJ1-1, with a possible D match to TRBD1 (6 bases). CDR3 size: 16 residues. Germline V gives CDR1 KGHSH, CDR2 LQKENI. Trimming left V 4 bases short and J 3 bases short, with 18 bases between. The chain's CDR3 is CASSRQGQRPDTEAFF. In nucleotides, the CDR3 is TGTGCCAGCTCACGACAAGGACAGAGACCTGACACTGAAGCTTTCTTT. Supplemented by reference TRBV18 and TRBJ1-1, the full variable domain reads NAGVMQNPRHLVRRRGQEARLRCSPMKGHSHVYWYRQLPEEGLKFMVYLQKENIIDESGMPKERFSAEFPKEGPSILRIQQVVRGDSAAYFCASSRQGQRPDTEAFFGQGTRLTVV.

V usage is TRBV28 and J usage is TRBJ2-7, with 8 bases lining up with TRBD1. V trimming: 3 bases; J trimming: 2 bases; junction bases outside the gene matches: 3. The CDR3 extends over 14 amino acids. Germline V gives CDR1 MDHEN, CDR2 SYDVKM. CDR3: CASSLGQATYEQYF. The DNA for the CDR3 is TGTGCCAGCAGTTTGGGACAGGCAACCTACGAGCAGTACTTC.

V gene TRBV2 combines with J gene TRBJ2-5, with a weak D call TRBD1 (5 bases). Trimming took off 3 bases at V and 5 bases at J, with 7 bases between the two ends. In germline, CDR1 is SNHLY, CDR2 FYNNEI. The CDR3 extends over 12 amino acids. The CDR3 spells CASSDQGETQYF. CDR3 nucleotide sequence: TGTGCCAGCAGTGATCAGGGTGAGACCCAGTACTTC.

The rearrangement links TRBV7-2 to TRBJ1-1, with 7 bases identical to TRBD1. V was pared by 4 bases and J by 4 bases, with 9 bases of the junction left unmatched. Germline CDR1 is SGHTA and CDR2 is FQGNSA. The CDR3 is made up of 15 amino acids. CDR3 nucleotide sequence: TGTGCCAGCAGCTCCCAGACAGGGTTGGGCACTGAAGCTTTCTTT. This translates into CASSSQTGLGTEAFF.

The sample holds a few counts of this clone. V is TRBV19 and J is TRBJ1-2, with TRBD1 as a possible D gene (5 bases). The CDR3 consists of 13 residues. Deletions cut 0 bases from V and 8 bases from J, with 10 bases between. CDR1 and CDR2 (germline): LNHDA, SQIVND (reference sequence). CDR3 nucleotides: TGTGCCAGTAGTATAGATCGGAGGGACGGCTACACCTTC. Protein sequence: CASSIDRRDGYTF.

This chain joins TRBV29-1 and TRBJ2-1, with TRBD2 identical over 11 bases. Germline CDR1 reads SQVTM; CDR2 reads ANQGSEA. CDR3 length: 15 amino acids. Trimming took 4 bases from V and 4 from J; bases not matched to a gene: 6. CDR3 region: CSVAGTSGDYNEQFF. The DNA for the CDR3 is TGCAGCGTTGCCGGGACTAGCGGAGATTACAATGAGCAGTTCTTC.

The CDR3 nucleotides read TGTGCCAGCAAAATCGGGACAGCCACCGGTGGCTACACCTTC. Translation: CASKIGTATGGYTF. V and J are TRBV6-5 and TRBJ1-2; TRBD1 matches 7 bases. V was pared by 7 bases and J by 7 bases, with 12 bases of the junction left unmatched. CDR1 MNHEY and CDR2 SVGAGI come from the germline V gene. This CDR3 has 14 residues.